These 15 T cell receptor beta chains were all obtained from the same sample, sequenced in a study of T cells in Graves' hyperthyroidism and ophthalmopathy. Using RNA transcripts as the source, TCR beta CDR3 regions were amplified. HTBI primers were employed in a first-round RT-PCR of the TCR CDR3. MiXCR, run by TCRdb on the multiplex PCR reads, gives a single entry per CDR3 protein. The repertoire includes about 400,000 distinct CDR3 sequences, roughly 15% of them detected once, and 4% to 6.5% sits in the top ten. Sequencing was performed on blood. Every receptor here comes from a woman under 30 with Graves' hyperthyroidism.

This clonotype was detected many times. CDR3 coding DNA: TGTGCCAGCAGTTTAAGCCCGACAGGGGGCTATGGCTACACCTTC. Protein product: CASSLSPTGGYGYTF. This chain joins TRBV27 and TRBJ1-2; 9 nucleotides agree with TRBD1. The length of the CDR3 is 15 residues. The germline V gene has CDR1 MNHEY and CDR2 SMNVEV (reference sequence). Unmatched junction bases numbered 5, after V lost 2 bases and J lost 4 bases.

This clonotype was recorded many times. The chain joins TRBV5-1 to TRBJ2-1; 8 nucleotides line up with TRBD1. Germline V lookup: CDR1 SGHRS, CDR2 YFSETQ. This CDR3 region has 15 residues. V shed 4 bases, J shed 3 bases, and the junction held 6 bases outside the gene matches. The CDR3 loop is CASSPIGTGYNEQFF. The CDR3 DNA follows: TGCGCCAGCAGCCCGATCGGGACAGGCTACAATGAGCAGTTCTTC.

This clonotype showed up many times. The chain couples TRBV7-2 to TRBJ2-1; D possibly corresponds to TRBD2 (6 bases). The CDR3 length is 16 residues. The V and J ends lost 2 bases and 0 bases respectively, with 11 bases between them. Germline V gives CDR1 SGHTA, CDR2 FQGNSA. In nucleotides, the CDR3 is TGTGCCAGCAGCTTATCTGGCGGGAACTCCTACAATGAGCAGTTCTTC. Translation: CASSLSGGNSYNEQFF.

This clonotype showed up just a few times. The chain uses TRBV30 and TRBJ1-2; D is possibly TRBD1 (5 bases). Between the trimmed V and J ends, which lost 5 bases and 5 bases, there was a span of 12 bases. The germline gives CDR1 GTSNPN, CDR2 SVGIG (reference sequence). The CDR3 is made up of 12 amino acids. CDR3 DNA sequence: TGTGCCTGGGGGGAGGGGAGGTATGGCTACACCTTC. This sequence encodes CAWGEGRYGYTF. The full variable domain, completed using reference TRBV30 and TRBJ1-2, is SQTIHQWPATLVQPVGSPLSLECTVEGTSNPNLYWYRQAAGRGLQLLFYSVGIGQISSEVPQNLSASRPQDRQFILSSKKLLLSDSGFYLCAWGEGRYGYTFGSGTRLTVV.

This clonotype appeared a few times. This chain connects TRBV25-1 to TRBJ2-5; 7 nucleotides match TRBD1. The V and J ends lost 6 bases and 4 bases, in that order; junction bases with no gene match: 5. The CDR3 covers 13 residues. The germline V gene has CDR1 MGHDK and CDR2 SYGVNS. DNA for the CDR3: TGTGCCAGCAGGAAAACAGGGGTAGAGACCCAGTACTTC. Encoded protein: CASRKTGVETQYF.

This clonotype was found many times. The chain employs TRBV6-6 and TRBJ2-7; D is possibly TRBD2 (5 bases). The CDR3 sequence is 15 residues long. From germline, CDR1 is MNHNY and CDR2 SVGAGI (reference sequence). V lost 2 bases, J lost 3 bases, and 14 bases lay in between. The CDR3 is CASSYGGTRDYEQYF. In nucleotides, the CDR3 is TGTGCCAGCAGTTACGGAGGCACCCGGGACTACGAGCAGTACTTC.

The chain recombines TRBV28 with TRBJ1-5; tentatively, D is TRBD1 (5 bases). With 7 bases removed from V and 8 bases from J, the gap between germline ends came to 15 bases. This CDR3 is built from 13 residues. Germline values: CDR1 MDHEN, CDR2 SYDVKM. The CDR3 region is CASTPPGVEPQHF. CDR3 in DNA: TGTGCCAGCACTCCCCCGGGGGTTGAGCCCCAGCATTTT.

This clonotype has a count of ten or more. The V and J genes are TRBV28 and TRBJ2-1, with 8 bases fitting TRBD2. Germline trimming cut 1 base from V and 3 bases from J; bases unmatched to any gene: 5. Germline V gene data show CDR1 as MDHEN and CDR2 as SYDVKM. This CDR3 comprises 16 residues. CDR3 in amino acids: CASSLLREGLYNEQFF. Here the CDR3 DNA reads TGTGCCAGCAGTTTATTACGGGAGGGCCTCTACAATGAGCAGTTCTTC.

Many counts were recorded for this clonotype. V is TRBV7-3 and J is TRBJ2-1, with a tentative D call TRBD2 (6 bases). Germline loops: CDR1 SGHTA, CDR2 FQGTGA. Deletions cut 5 bases from V and 2 bases from J, with 13 bases between. The CDR3 totals 15 residues. CDR3 sequence: CASSPRAGTYNEQFF. As DNA, the CDR3 is TGTGCCAGCAGCCCCCGGGCGGGGACCTACAATGAGCAGTTCTTC. The variable domain in full, with the rest retrieved from reference TRBV7-3 and TRBJ2-1, is GAGVSQTPSNKVTEKGKYVELRCDPISGHTALYWYRQSLGQGPEFLIYFQGTGAADDSGLPNDRFFAVRPEGSVSTLKIQRTERGDSAVYLCASSPRAGTYNEQFFGPGTRLTVL.

In this sample, this clonotype turned up a few times. The chain carries TRBV20-1 and TRBJ2-2; possibly TRBD1 for D (5 bases). V was shortened by 5 bases and J by 4 bases, with 11 bases between the two germline ends. There are 13 residues in the CDR3. Germline V gene data show CDR1 as DFQATT and CDR2 as SNEGSKA (reference sequence). CDR3 DNA: TGCAGTGCTGGACCCGACAGCACCGGGGAGCTGTTTTTT. This translates into CSAGPDSTGELFF.

There are a few counts of this clonotype. This chain uses TRBV6-1 with TRBJ2-1, with 8 positions matching TRBD2. The junction had 17 bases not matched to a gene; V was cut back by 4 bases and J by 15 bases. This CDR3 is 15 amino acids long. The V gene's germline CDR1 is MNHNS and CDR2 SASEGT. This CDR3 is CASSVSGPRAGESFF. The DNA for the CDR3 is TGTGCCAGCAGTGTATCCGGCCCCCGAGCGGGAGAGTCGTTCTTC.

V is TRBV25-1 and J is TRBJ2-1; no reliable D call. Germline CDR1 MGHDK, CDR2 SYGVNS. The CDR3 is made up of 15 amino acids. The V end was cut by 3 bases, the J end by 1 base, with 10 bases between. As DNA, the CDR3 is TGTGCCAGCAGTGATACAGCGAGATCCTACAATGAGCAGTTCTTC. As protein: CASSDTARSYNEQFF.

As concerns this clonotype: This may come from a read error, since a much larger clone is one base off. The chain joins TRBV10-3 to TRBJ1-1; D is perhaps TRBD1 (5 bases). Trimming took off 4 bases at V and 4 bases at J, with 13 bases between the two ends. The CDR3 loop spans 14 amino acids. Germline assignment: CDR1 ENHRY and CDR2 SYGVKD. The CDR3 region is CAISAYRSGTEAFF. The CDR3 DNA is TGTGCCATCAGTGCTTACAGGAGTGGCACTGAAGCTTTCTTT.

This clonotype was recorded at least ten times. The rearrangement links TRBV30 to TRBJ1-1; D is possibly TRBD1 (6 bases). The length of the CDR3 is 14 residues. Trimming took off 3 bases at V and 5 bases at J, with 16 bases between the two ends. Looked up from germline, CDR1 is GTSNPN and CDR2 is SVGIG (reference sequence). As DNA, the CDR3 is TGTGCCTGGAGCCGGGCAGGGGAGCAGACTGAAGCTTTCTTT. The encoded protein is CAWSRAGEQTEAFF.

This clonotype was recorded many times. The chain employs TRBV10-3 and TRBJ1-4; no clear D. CDR3 size: 14 residues. CDR1 ENHRY and CDR2 SYGVKD come from the germline V gene. With 1 base removed from V and 0 bases from J, the gap between germline ends came to 3 bases. The DNA of the CDR3 is TGTGCCATCAGTGAGTTTTCAACTAATGAAAAACTGTTTTTT. Amino acid sequence: CAISEFSTNEKLFF.